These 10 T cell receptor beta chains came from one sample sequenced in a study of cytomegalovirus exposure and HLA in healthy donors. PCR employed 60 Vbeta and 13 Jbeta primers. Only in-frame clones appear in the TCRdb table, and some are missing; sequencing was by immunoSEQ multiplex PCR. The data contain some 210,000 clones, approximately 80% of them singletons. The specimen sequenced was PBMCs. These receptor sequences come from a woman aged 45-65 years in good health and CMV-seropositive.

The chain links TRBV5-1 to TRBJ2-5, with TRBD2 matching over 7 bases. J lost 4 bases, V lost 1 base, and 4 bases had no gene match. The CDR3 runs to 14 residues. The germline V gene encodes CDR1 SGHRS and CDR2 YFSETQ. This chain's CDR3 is CASSLTGGRETQYF. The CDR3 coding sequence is TGCGCCAGCAGCTTGACGGGGGGACGAGAGACCCAGTACTTC.

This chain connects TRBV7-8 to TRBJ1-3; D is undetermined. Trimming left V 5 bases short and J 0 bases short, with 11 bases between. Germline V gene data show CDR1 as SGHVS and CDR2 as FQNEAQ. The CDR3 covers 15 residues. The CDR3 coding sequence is TGTGCCAGCAGCCCCTCCGAGGTCTCTGGAAACACCATATATTTT. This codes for CASSPSEVSGNTIYF.

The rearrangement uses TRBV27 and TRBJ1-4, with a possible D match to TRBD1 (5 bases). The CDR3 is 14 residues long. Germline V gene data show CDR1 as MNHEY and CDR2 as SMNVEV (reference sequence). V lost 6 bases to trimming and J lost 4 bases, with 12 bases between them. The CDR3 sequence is CASSADRYNEKLFF. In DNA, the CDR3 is TGTGCCAGCAGCGCTGACAGATATAATGAAAAACTGTTTTTT.

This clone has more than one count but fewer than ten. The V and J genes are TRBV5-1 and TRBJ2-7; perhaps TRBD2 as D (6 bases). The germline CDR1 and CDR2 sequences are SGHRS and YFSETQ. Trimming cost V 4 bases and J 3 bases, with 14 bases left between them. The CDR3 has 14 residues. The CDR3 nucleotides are TGCGCCAGCAGCGCACCCGGGACTCTCTACGAGCAGTACTTC. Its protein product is CASSAPGTLYEQYF. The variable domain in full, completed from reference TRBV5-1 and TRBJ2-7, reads KAGVTQTPRYLIKTRGQQVTLSCSPISGHRSVSWYQQTPGQGLQFLFEYFSETQRNKGNFPGRFSGRQFSNSRSEMNVSTLELGDSALYLCASSAPGTLYEQYFGPGTRLTVT.

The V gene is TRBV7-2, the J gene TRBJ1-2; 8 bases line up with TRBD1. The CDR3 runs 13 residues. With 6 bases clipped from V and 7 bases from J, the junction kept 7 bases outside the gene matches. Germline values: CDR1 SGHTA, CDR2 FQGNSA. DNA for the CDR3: TGTGCCAGCAGTCGTCAGGGGGCGGTTGGCTACACCTTC. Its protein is CASSRQGAVGYTF.

CDR3 DNA sequence: TGTGCCAGCAGTTCTGACAGCGGGGTCGGCTACACCTTC. Its translation is CASSSDSGVGYTF. V gene TRBV28 combines with J gene TRBJ1-2, with D perhaps TRBD1 (5 bases). The CDR3 covers 13 residues. The V end was cut by 4 bases, the J end by 8 bases, with 14 bases between. Germline values: CDR1 MDHEN, CDR2 SYDVKM.

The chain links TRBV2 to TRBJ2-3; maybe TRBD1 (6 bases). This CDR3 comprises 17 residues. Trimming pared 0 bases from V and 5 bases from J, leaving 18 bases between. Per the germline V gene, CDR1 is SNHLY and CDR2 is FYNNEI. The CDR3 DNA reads TGTGCCAGCAGTGAAGCCGTGGGTAGCTGGACAGAAGATACGCAGTATTTT. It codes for CASSEAVGSWTEDTQYF.

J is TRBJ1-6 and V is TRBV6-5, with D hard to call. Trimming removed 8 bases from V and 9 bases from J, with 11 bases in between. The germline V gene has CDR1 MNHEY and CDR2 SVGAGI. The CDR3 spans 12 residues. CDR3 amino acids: CASAYRGSPLHF. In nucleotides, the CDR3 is TGTGCCAGCGCCTACCGGGGTTCACCCCTCCACTTT.

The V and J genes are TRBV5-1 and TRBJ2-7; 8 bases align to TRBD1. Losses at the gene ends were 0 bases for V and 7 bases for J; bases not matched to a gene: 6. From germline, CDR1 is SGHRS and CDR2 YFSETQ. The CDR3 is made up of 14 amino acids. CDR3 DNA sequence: TGCGCCAGCAGCTTGGGCAGGGGGCTGGGGGAGCAGTACTTC. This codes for CASSLGRGLGEQYF.

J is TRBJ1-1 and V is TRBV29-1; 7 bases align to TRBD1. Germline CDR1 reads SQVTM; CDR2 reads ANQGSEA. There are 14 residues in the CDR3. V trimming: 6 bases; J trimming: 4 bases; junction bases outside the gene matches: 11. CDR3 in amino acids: CSVAKTGEGTEAFF. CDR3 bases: TGCAGCGTAGCAAAAACAGGGGAAGGCACTGAAGCTTTCTTT.